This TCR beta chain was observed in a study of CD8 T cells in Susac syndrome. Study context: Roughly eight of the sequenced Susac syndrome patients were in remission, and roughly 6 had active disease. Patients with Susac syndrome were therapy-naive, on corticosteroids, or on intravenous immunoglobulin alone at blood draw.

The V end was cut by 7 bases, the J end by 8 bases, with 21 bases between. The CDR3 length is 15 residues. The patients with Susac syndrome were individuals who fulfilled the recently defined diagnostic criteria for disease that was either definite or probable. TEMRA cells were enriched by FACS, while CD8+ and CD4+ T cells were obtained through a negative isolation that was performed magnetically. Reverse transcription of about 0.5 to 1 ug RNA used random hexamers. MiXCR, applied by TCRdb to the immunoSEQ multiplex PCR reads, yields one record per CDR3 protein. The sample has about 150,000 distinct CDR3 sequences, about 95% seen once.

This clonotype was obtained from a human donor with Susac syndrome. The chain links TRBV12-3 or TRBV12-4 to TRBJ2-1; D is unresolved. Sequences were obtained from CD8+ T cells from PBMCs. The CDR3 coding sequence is TGTGCCAGCACCTGGTGGGCTGAAGGTATCGATGAGCAGTTCTTC. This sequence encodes CASTWWAEGIDEQFF.